The source of this TCR beta chain is a study of T cell responses to AZD1222 COVID-19 vaccine. Comment on this clone: Antigen: not known.

The CDR3 spans 16 residues. Germline lookup yields CDR1 SGHRS and CDR2 YFSETQ. Trimming stripped 6 bases from V and 1 base from J, with 16 bases between. The repertoire was sequenced with immunoSEQ multiplex PCR; TCRdb's copy has only in-frame clones and lacks some. The data contain 60,000 to 100,000 clones, about 90% of them singletons. Study-level points and caveats: Nearly half of unique spike-specific TCRs reportedly avoided B.1.351 and B.1.1.7 mutated regions.

This rearrangement joins TRBV5-1 to TRBJ2-2; D is possibly TRBD1 (5 bases). The sequence derives from an adult in good health. The specimen was peripheral blood, collected on day 0 of MenACWY control vaccination. This chain's CDR3 is CASKTANTWNTGELFF. The CDR3 nucleotides read TGCGCCAGCAAGACAGCTAATACCTGGAACACCGGGGAGCTGTTTTTT.